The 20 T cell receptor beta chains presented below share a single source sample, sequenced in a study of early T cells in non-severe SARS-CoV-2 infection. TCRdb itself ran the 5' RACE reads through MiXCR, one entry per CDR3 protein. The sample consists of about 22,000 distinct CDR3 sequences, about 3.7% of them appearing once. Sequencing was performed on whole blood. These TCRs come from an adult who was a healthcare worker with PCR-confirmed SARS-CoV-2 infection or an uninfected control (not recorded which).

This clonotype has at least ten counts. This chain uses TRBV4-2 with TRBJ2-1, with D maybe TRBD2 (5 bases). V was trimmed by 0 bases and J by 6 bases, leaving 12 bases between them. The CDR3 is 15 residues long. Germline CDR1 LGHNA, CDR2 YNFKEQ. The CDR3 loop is CASSQDYGVRNEQFF. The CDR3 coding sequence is TGTGCCAGCAGCCAAGATTACGGGGTCCGCAATGAGCAGTTCTTC.

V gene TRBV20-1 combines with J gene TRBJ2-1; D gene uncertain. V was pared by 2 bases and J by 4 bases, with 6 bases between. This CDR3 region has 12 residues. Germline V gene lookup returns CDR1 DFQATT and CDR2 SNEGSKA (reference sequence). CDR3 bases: TGCAGTGCTAGATATAAGTACAATGAGCAGTTCTTC. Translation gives CSARYKYNEQFF.

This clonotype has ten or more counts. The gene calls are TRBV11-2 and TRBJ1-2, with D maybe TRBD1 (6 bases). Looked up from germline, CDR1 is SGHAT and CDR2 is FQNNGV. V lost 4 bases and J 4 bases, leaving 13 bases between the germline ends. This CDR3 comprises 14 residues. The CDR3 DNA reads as TGTGCCAGCAGCTCCACAGGGTTGGGCTATGGCTACACCTTC. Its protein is CASSSTGLGYGYTF.

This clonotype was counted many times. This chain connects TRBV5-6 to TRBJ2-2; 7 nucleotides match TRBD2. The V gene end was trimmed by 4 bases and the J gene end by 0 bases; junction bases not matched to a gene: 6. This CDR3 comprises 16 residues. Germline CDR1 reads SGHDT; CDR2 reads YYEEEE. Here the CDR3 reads CASSPLADSNTGELFF. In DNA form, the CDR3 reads TGTGCCAGCAGCCCCCTAGCGGATTCGAACACCGGGGAGCTGTTTTTT.

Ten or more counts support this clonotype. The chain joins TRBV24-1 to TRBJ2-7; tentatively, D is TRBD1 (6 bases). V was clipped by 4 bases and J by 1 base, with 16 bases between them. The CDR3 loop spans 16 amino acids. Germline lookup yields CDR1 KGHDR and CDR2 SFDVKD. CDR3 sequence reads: CATSDLRQGNSYEQYF. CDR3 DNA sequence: TGTGCCACCAGTGACCTTCGTCAGGGGAATTCCTACGAGCAGTACTTC.

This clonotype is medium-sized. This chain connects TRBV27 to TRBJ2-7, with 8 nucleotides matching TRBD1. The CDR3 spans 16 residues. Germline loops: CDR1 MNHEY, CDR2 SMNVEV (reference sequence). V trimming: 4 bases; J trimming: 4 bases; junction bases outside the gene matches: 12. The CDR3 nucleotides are TGTGCCAGCAGTTCAAAGACAGGGGTGATTTTATACGAGCAGTACTTC. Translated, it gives CASSSKTGVILYEQYF.

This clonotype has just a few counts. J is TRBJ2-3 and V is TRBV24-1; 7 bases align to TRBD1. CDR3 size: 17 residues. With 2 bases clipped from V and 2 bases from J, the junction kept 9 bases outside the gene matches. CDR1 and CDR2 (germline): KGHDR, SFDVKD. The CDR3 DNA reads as TGTGCCACCAGTGATTCCCGGGACAGCCATTTCACAGATACGCAGTATTTT. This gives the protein CATSDSRDSHFTDTQYF.

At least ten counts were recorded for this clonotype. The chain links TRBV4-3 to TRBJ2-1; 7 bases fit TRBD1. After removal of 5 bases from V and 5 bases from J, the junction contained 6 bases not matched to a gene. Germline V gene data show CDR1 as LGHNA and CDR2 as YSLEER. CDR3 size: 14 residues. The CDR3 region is CASSSGQADNEQFF. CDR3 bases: TGCGCCAGCAGCTCCGGACAGGCCGACAATGAGCAGTTCTTC.

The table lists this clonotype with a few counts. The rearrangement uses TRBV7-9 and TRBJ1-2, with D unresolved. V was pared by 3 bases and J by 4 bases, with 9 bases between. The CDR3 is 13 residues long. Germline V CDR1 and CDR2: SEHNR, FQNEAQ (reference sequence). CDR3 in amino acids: CASSLASIYGYTF. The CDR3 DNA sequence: TGTGCCAGCAGCTTGGCCAGTATCTATGGCTACACCTTC.

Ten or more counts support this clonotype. This chain's CDR3 is CATSDLSEGNGEKLFF. CDR3 nucleotides: TGTGCCACCAGTGATTTGTCTGAAGGGAATGGTGAAAAACTGTTTTTT. This chain connects TRBV24-1 to TRBJ1-4, with D unclear. The CDR3 runs to 16 residues. CDR1 KGHDR and CDR2 SFDVKD come from the germline V gene. Deletions cut 0 bases from V and 7 bases from J, with 14 bases between.

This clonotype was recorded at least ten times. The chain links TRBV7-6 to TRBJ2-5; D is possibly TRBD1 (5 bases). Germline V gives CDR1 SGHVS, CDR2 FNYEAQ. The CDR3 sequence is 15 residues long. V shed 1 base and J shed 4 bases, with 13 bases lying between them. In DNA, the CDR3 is TGTGCCAGCAGCTTAGGGGCAGGGCGCGGAGAGACCCAGTACTTC. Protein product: CASSLGAGRGETQYF.

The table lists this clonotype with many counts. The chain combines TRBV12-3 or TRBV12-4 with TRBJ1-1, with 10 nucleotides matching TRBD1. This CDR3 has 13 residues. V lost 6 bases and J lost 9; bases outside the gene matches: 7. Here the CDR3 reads CASSPDRGHKAFF. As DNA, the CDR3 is TGTGCCAGCAGCCCCGACAGGGGGCATAAAGCTTTCTTT.

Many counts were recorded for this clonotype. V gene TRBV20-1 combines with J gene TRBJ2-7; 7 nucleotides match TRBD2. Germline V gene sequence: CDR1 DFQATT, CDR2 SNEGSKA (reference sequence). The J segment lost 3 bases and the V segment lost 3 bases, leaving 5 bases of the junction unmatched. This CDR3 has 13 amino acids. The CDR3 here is CSARRRGSYEQYF. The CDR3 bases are TGCAGTGCTAGGAGGCGGGGGAGCTACGAGCAGTACTTC.

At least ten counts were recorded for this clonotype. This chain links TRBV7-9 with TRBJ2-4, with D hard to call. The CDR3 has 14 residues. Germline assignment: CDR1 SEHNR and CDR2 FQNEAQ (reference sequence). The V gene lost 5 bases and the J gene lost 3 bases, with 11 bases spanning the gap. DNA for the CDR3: TGTGCCAGCAGCCCACCTTGGGGCAAAAACATTCAGTACTTC. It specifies CASSPPWGKNIQYF.

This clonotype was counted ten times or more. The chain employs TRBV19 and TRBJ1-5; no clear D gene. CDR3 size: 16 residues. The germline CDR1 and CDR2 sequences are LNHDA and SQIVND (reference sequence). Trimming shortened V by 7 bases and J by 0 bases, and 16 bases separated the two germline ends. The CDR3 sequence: CASNPYAGGSNQPQHF. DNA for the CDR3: TGTGCCAGTAACCCTTATGCGGGTGGTAGCAATCAGCCCCAGCATTTT.

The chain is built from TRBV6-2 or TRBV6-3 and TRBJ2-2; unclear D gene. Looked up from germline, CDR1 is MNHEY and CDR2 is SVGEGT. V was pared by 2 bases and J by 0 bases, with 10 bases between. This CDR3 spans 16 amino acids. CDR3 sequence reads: CASSYLWVSNTGELFF. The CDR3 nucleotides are TGTGCCAGCAGTTACCTCTGGGTTTCGAACACCGGGGAGCTGTTTTTT.

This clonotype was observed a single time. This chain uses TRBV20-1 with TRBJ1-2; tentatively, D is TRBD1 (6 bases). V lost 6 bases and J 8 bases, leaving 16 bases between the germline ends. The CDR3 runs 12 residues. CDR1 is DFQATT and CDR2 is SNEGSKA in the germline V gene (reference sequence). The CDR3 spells CSARDTSRGYTF. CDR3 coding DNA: TGCAGTGCCCGGGACACCTCTAGAGGCTACACCTTC.

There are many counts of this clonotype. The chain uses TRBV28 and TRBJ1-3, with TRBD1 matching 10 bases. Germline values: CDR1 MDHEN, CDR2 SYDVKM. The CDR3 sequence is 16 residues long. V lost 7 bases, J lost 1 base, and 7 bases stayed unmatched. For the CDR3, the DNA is TGTGCCAGCAAATGGCGGGACAGGGGATCTGGAAACACCATATATTTT. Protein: CASKWRDRGSGNTIYF.

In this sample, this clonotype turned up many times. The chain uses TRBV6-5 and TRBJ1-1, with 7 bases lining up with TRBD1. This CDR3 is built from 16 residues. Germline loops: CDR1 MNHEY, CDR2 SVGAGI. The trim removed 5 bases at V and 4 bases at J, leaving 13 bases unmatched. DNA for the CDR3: TGTGCCAGCAGTCCCTCGGTTGGAGGGGGCTCCACTGAAGCTTTCTTT. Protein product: CASSPSVGGGSTEAFF.

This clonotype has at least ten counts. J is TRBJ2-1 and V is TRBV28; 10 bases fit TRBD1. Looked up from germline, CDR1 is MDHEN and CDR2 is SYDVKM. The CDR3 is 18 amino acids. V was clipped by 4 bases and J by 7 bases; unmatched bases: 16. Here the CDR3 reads CASSSFAPGQGPSNEQFF. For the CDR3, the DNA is TGTGCCAGCAGTTCCTTTGCCCCGGGACAGGGGCCTTCAAATGAGCAGTTCTTC.